The 23 T cell receptor beta chains below all came from one sample that was sequenced in a study of blood T cell repertoires in COVID-19. The data were produced by immunoSEQ multiplex PCR, yet TCRdb's version contains in-frame clones alone and is incomplete. The sample lists under 300,000 clones; approximately 84% were seen once. Source material: PBMCs or T cells enriched from blood (not recorded which). Receptors were obtained from a woman in her 50s who had been exposed to COVID-19.

The rearrangement links TRBV29-1 to TRBJ1-2; maybe TRBD1 (6 bases). Germline V CDR1 and CDR2: SQVTM, ANQGSEA. V was clipped by 4 bases and J by 6 bases, with 15 bases between them. The CDR3 runs to 13 residues. The CDR3 DNA reads TGCAGCGTTGGGGACGGGGGGGCCAATGGCTACACCTTC. This gives the protein CSVGDGGANGYTF.

V and J are TRBV28 and TRBJ2-1; no reliable D call. V was cut by 6 bases and J by 3 bases, with 15 bases left in between. Germline values: CDR1 MDHEN, CDR2 SYDVKM. The CDR3 spans 15 residues. CDR3 loop: CASSPISIDYNEQFF. The CDR3 DNA reads as TGTGCCAGCAGCCCTATAAGTATAGACTACAATGAGCAGTTCTTC.

The chain is built from TRBV5-6 and TRBJ2-7; D uncertain. V shed 4 bases and J shed 7 bases, with 9 bases lying between them. This CDR3 contains 11 residues. The germline gives CDR1 SGHDT, CDR2 YYEEEE. CDR3 residues: CASSRGNEQYF. CDR3 DNA sequence: TGTGCCAGCAGCCGCGGAAATGAGCAGTACTTC. Supplemented by reference TRBV5-6 and TRBJ2-7, the full variable domain reads DAGVTQSPTHLIKTRGQQVTLRCSPKSGHDTVSWYQQALGQGPQFIFQYYEEEERQRGNFPDRFSGHQFPNYSSELNVNALLLGDSALYLCASSRGNEQYFGPGTRLTVT.

This sequence joins TRBV6-2 or TRBV6-3 and TRBJ2-2, with 9 bases lining up with TRBD2. The CDR3 is 18 amino acids. CDR1 and CDR2 (germline): MNHEY, SVGEGT. Germline trimming cut 5 bases from V and 1 base from J; bases unmatched to any gene: 11. CDR3 in DNA: TGTGCCAGCAGTCCCTCTAACCTAGCGGGGAGGAACACCGGGGAGCTGTTTTTT. Encoded protein: CASSPSNLAGRNTGELFF.

V usage is TRBV5-1 and J usage is TRBJ2-1; 8 bases map to TRBD2. There are 14 residues in the CDR3. Per germline, CDR1 SGHRS and CDR2 YFSETQ. V lost 6 bases and J lost 1; bases outside the gene matches: 3. The CDR3 sequence is CASKGGGSYNEQFF. Here the CDR3 DNA reads TGCGCCAGCAAAGGCGGGGGGTCCTACAATGAGCAGTTCTTC. Supplemented by reference TRBV5-1 and TRBJ2-1, the full variable domain reads KAGVTQTPRYLIKTRGQQVTLSCSPISGHRSVSWYQQTPGQGLQFLFEYFSETQRNKGNFPGRFSGRQFSNSRSEMNVSTLELGDSALYLCASKGGGSYNEQFFGPGTRLTVL.

The chain uses TRBV7-9 and TRBJ1-4; D call uncertain. Germline loops: CDR1 SEHNR, CDR2 FQNEAQ (reference sequence). The CDR3 runs 14 residues. Trimming removed 6 bases from V and 7 bases from J, with 15 bases in between. The CDR3 sequence: CASRQTGSGEKLFF. In nucleotides, the CDR3 is TGTGCCAGCAGGCAGACGGGATCGGGTGAAAAACTGTTTTTT.

The chain carries TRBV30 and TRBJ1-3; D gene ambiguous. Germline V lookup: CDR1 GTSNPN, CDR2 SVGIG (reference sequence). Trimming removed 0 bases at V and 0 bases at J, with 9 bases between. CDR3 length: 15 amino acids. The CDR3, as DNA: TGTGCCTGGAGTGTACTGGGAGGCTCTGGAAACACCATATATTTT. It encodes CAWSVLGGSGNTIYF.

The chain couples TRBV7-9 to TRBJ2-5; 11 nucleotides align to TRBD2. Germline values: CDR1 SEHNR, CDR2 FQNEAQ (reference sequence). The CDR3 is 15 amino acids. The V and J ends lost 5 bases and 7 bases, in that order; junction bases with no gene match: 9. CDR3 sequence reads: CASSDGLAGRGTQYF. In DNA, the CDR3 is TGTGCCAGCAGCGACGGACTAGCGGGTCGGGGGACCCAGTACTTC.

The chain couples TRBV24-1 to TRBJ2-1, with 10 bases aligning to TRBD2. Losses at the gene ends were 4 bases for V and 1 base for J; bases not matched to a gene: 3. The CDR3 loop spans 16 amino acids. Germline V gene sequence: CDR1 KGHDR, CDR2 SFDVKD. The chain's CDR3 is CATSDPSGGSYNEQFF. The CDR3 nucleotides read TGTGCCACCAGTGACCCTAGCGGGGGTTCCTACAATGAGCAGTTCTTC.

This chain connects TRBV19 to TRBJ2-7; the match to TRBD1 covers 7 bases. There are 13 residues in the CDR3. The trim removed 1 base at V and 7 bases at J, leaving 4 bases unmatched. Germline V CDR1 and CDR2: LNHDA, SQIVND (reference sequence). The CDR3 is CASSIASTGEQYF. Here the CDR3 DNA reads TGTGCCAGTAGTATAGCTTCGACAGGGGAGCAGTACTTC. Variable domain in full (rest from reference TRBV19 and TRBJ2-7): DGGITQSPKYLFRKEGQNVTLSCEQNLNHDAMYWYRQDPGQGLRLIYYSQIVNDFQKGDIAEGYSVSREKKESFPLTVTSAQKNPTAFYLCASSIASTGEQYFGPGTRLTVT.

The V and J genes are TRBV5-1 and TRBJ2-3; 12 nucleotides align to TRBD2. Germline CDR1 and CDR2: SGHRS and YFSETQ. The CDR3 runs 16 residues. Germline trimming cut 4 bases from V and 6 bases from J; bases unmatched to any gene: 9. The CDR3 bases are TGCGCCAGCAGCCCTGCTAGCGGGGGGGTGGAGGATACGCAGTATTTT. Translation: CASSPASGGVEDTQYF. The full variable domain, in which reference TRBV5-1 and TRBJ2-3 provide the parts outside the CDR3, is KAGVTQTPRYLIKTRGQQVTLSCSPISGHRSVSWYQQTPGQGLQFLFEYFSETQRNKGNFPGRFSGRQFSNSRSEMNVSTLELGDSALYLCASSPASGGVEDTQYFGPGTRLTVL.

The gene calls are TRBV28 and TRBJ2-1, with TRBD1 matching 7 bases. After removal of 9 bases from V and 4 bases from J, the junction contained 12 bases not matched to a gene. The CDR3 extends over 15 amino acids. CDR1 is MDHEN, CDR2 SYDVKM, per germline. This CDR3 is CASGSGTDNYNEQFF. The DNA for the CDR3 is TGTGCCAGTGGGTCGGGGACAGACAATTACAATGAGCAGTTCTTC.

The chain recombines TRBV6-5 with TRBJ1-6, with 9 bases identical to TRBD1. The CDR3 is 15 residues long. The V gene end was trimmed by 4 bases and the J gene end by 7 bases; junction bases not matched to a gene: 5. Germline CDR1 MNHEY, CDR2 SVGAGI. The DNA for the CDR3 is TGTGCCAGCAGTTCTCAAGGGACAGGGAATTCACCCCTCCACTTT. Encoded protein: CASSSQGTGNSPLHF.

This chain links TRBV2 with TRBJ1-5; 7 bases fit TRBD1. Looked up from germline, CDR1 is SNHLY and CDR2 is FYNNEI. This CDR3 contains 13 residues. V shed 4 bases, J shed 7 bases, and the junction held 4 bases outside the gene matches. The CDR3 region has the DNA TGTGCCAGCAGTGTGAGGGGGCAGCAGCCCCAGCATTTT. Translated, it gives CASSVRGQQPQHF.

The chain combines TRBV11-2 with TRBJ1-3, with no clear D. Trimming stripped 1 base from V and 4 bases from J, with 8 bases between. This CDR3 is built from 14 residues. The V gene's germline CDR1 is SGHAT and CDR2 FQNNGV. The CDR3 DNA reads TGTGCCAGCAGCTTAGCTGCGTCGGGAAACACCATATATTTT. Amino acids: CASSLAASGNTIYF. The whole variable domain, filled in from reference TRBV11-2 and TRBJ1-3, reads EAGVAQSPRYKIIEKRQSVAFWCNPISGHATLYWYQQILGQGPKLLIQFQNNGVVDDSQLPKDRFSAERLKGVDSTLKIQPAKLEDSAVYLCASSLAASGNTIYFGEGSWLTVV.

The rearrangement uses TRBV7-9 and TRBJ1-6; D is unclear. The CDR3 has 14 residues. The germline CDR1 and CDR2 sequences are SEHNR and FQNEAQ (reference sequence). Trimming left V 10 bases short and J 1 base short, with 11 bases between. The CDR3 DNA reads as TGTGCCACCGCCCTCAGTTCCTATAATTCACCCCTCCACTTT. Translated: CATALSSYNSPLHF. The full variable domain, completed using reference TRBV7-9 and TRBJ1-6, is DTGVSQNPRHKITKRGQNVTFRCDPISEHNRLYWYRQTLGQGPEFLTYFQNEAQLEKSRLLSDRFSAERPKGSFSTLEIQRTEQGDSAMYLCATALSSYNSPLHFGNGTRLTVT.

V is TRBV29-1 and J is TRBJ2-5, with a possible D match to TRBD2 (6 bases). Germline values: CDR1 SQVTM, CDR2 ANQGSEA. V gave up 4 bases and J gave up 5 bases, with 17 bases separating them. This CDR3 comprises 14 residues. The CDR3 loop is CSVAGFGGKETQYF. CDR3 DNA sequence: TGCAGCGTTGCCGGGTTCGGGGGTAAGGAGACCCAGTACTTC.

This rearrangement joins TRBV14 to TRBJ1-1; D unclear. The CDR3 has 12 residues. Germline CDR1 is SGHDN and CDR2 is FVKESK. The germline V and J ends were trimmed by 1 base and 10 bases, with 10 bases remaining between them. The CDR3 coding sequence is TGTGCCAGCAGCCAAGGAACGGTGAGAGCTTTCTTT. Its translation is CASSQGTVRAFF.

DNA of the CDR3: TGTGCCAGCAGCACCCAGACTAGATACAATGAGCAGTTCTTC. Protein product: CASSTQTRYNEQFF. V gene TRBV7-8 combines with J gene TRBJ2-1, with D maybe TRBD2 (6 bases). V was pared by 5 bases and J by 4 bases, with 12 bases between. The germline V gene has CDR1 SGHVS and CDR2 FQNEAQ. The length of the CDR3 is 14 residues.

V and J are TRBV10-1 and TRBJ1-1, with a weak D call TRBD1 (5 bases). With 2 bases removed from V and 1 base from J, the gap between germline ends came to 11 bases. CDR1 and CDR2 from the germline V gene are WNHNN and SYGVQD (reference sequence). This CDR3 contains 15 residues. DNA for the CDR3: TGCGCCAGCAGTGAGAGGGGCCGTGGGAACACTGAAGCTTTCTTT. Translated: CASSERGRGNTEAFF.

The CDR3 loop is CASSSPGGWGTGELFF. DNA of the CDR3: TGTGCCAGCAGTTCCCCCGGGGGTTGGGGCACCGGGGAGCTGTTTTTT. V is TRBV28 and J is TRBJ2-2; tentatively, D is TRBD2 (6 bases). The CDR3 covers 16 residues. Germline-derived CDR1 and CDR2 are MDHEN and SYDVKM. The V gene lost 4 bases and the J gene lost 4 bases, with 16 bases spanning the gap. Full variable domain (rest looked up from reference TRBV28 and TRBJ2-2): DVKVTQSSRYLVKRTGEKVFLECVQDMDHENMFWYRQDPGLGLRLIYFSYDVKMKEKGDIPEGYSVSREKKERFSLILESASTNQTSMYLCASSSPGGWGTGELFFGEGSRLTVL.

This chain links TRBV7-9 with TRBJ1-1, with D maybe TRBD1 (5 bases). Germline CDR1 and CDR2: SEHNR and FQNEAQ (reference sequence). The CDR3 has 14 residues. The V gene lost 9 bases and the J gene lost 3 bases, with 17 bases spanning the gap. The CDR3 DNA follows: TGTGCCAGTTTAAACAGGCACGAGGACACTGAAGCTTTCTTT. It is translated as CASLNRHEDTEAFF.

V and J are TRBV5-4 and TRBJ1-2; 7 nucleotides align to TRBD1. CDR3 length equals 14 residues. Germline values: CDR1 SGHNT, CDR2 YYREEE (reference sequence). V trimming: 5 bases; J trimming: 4 bases; junction bases outside the gene matches: 8. The CDR3 DNA reads as TGTGCCAGCAGTTCCCTTACAGGGGTCTATGGCTACACCTTC. It translates to CASSSLTGVYGYTF.